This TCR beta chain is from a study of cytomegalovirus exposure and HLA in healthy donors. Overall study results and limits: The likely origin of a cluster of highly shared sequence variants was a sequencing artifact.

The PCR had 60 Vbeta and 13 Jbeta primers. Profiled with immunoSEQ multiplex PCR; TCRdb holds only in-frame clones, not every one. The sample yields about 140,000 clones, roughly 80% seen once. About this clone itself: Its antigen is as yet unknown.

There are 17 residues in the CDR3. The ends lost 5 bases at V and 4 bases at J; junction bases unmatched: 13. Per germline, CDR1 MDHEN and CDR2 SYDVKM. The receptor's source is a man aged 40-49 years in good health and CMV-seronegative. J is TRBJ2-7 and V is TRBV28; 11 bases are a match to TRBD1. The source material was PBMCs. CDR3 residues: CASSPRTGGDSLYEQYF. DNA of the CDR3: TGTGCCAGCAGTCCCAGGACAGGGGGCGATTCCCTATACGAGCAGTACTTC.